These 14 T cell receptor beta chains originate from one sample sequenced in a study of control samples from healthy donors and cancer patients (TCRdb year 2020). Libraries came from the immunoSEQ multiplex PCR assay. This immuneACCESS table, as held by TCRdb, lists in-frame sequences with V and J called but not all clones. Of the missing ones, under half trace to an unresolved V gene in checked studies; the others have no known cause. The sample table records 90,000 to 100,000 clones; 79% of these occur just once. Of the sample, more than 9% is held by the ten largest clones. The sample taken for sequencing was blood. The receptors come from a young woman in good health.

This clone was recorded a few times. In DNA form, the CDR3 reads TGTGCCATCAGTGAGAGGAGGCCACCTGACGAGCAGTACTTC. Amino acid sequence: CAISERRPPDEQYF. This sequence joins TRBV10-3 and TRBJ2-7, with D possibly being TRBD2 (5 bases). The germline V gene has CDR1 ENHRY and CDR2 SYGVKD. The CDR3 has 14 amino acids. With 2 bases removed from V and 5 bases from J, the gap between germline ends came to 13 bases.

The sample holds one count of this clone. The chain recombines TRBV10-3 with TRBJ2-2; TRBD1 matches at 9 bases. This CDR3 contains 17 residues. V trimming: 0 bases; J trimming: 4 bases; junction bases outside the gene matches: 6. CDR1 ENHRY and CDR2 SYGVKD come from the germline V gene. Here the CDR3 DNA reads TGTGCCATCAGTGAGTCGGGGACAGGGCTCACCACCGGGGAGCTGTTTTTT. This sequence encodes CAISESGTGLTTGELFF.

The CDR3 loop is CASRGGTDDTF. CDR3 in DNA: TGTGCCAGCAGGGGGGGCACAGATGACACCTTC. The chain joins TRBV6-5 to TRBJ1-2; D is possibly TRBD1 (6 bases). Trimming removed 6 bases from V and 12 bases from J, with 14 bases in between. CDR3 length: 11 residues. The germline V gene has CDR1 MNHEY and CDR2 SVGAGI.

The V gene is TRBV3-1 (or the pseudogene TRBV3-2), the J gene TRBJ1-6, with a tentative D call TRBD1 (6 bases). This CDR3 spans 15 amino acids. V was trimmed by 3 bases and J by 13 bases, leaving 19 bases between them. CDR1 and CDR2 (germline): LGHDT, YNNKEL (reference sequence). The CDR3 protein is CASSQLSGTRGPLHF. The CDR3 DNA sequence: TGTGCCAGCAGCCAGTTATCCGGGACAAGAGGGCCCCTCCACTTT.

The chain uses TRBV7-9 and TRBJ2-5; TRBD2 matches 9 bases. Germline CDR1 is SEHNR and CDR2 is FQNEAQ (reference sequence). This CDR3 is 15 amino acids long. The V segment lost 2 bases and the J segment 1 base; nucleotides outside the gene matches: 2. CDR3 in DNA: TGTGCCAGCAGCTTACGAGCGGGGGGCCAAGAGACCCAGTACTTC. Protein product: CASSLRAGGQETQYF.

This chain uses TRBV7-2 with TRBJ2-7; 9 bases map to TRBD2. In germline, CDR1 is SGHTA, CDR2 FQGNSA. The CDR3 extends over 14 amino acids. Trimming removed 5 bases from V and 3 bases from J; junction bases left unmatched: 5. CDR3 bases: TGTGCCAGCAGCGCGCGGGGGGGCGACTACGAGCAGTACTTC. Its protein is CASSARGGDYEQYF. The whole variable domain, filled in from reference TRBV7-2 and TRBJ2-7, reads GAGVSQSPSNKVTEKGKDVELRCDPISGHTALYWYRQSLGQGLEFLIYFQGNSAPDKSGLPSDRFSAERTGGSVSTLTIQRTQQEDSAVYLCASSARGGDYEQYFGPGTRLTVT.

The chain links TRBV19 to TRBJ2-3, with 11 bases fitting TRBD2. CDR3 length: 17 residues. After removal of 3 bases from V and 6 bases from J, the junction contained 11 bases not matched to a gene. The germline CDR1 and CDR2 sequences are LNHDA and SQIVND (reference sequence). The CDR3 DNA sequence: TGTGCCAGTAGTATGCCTAGCGGGGGGACTGCACAGGATACGCAGTATTTT. Translating it yields CASSMPSGGTAQDTQYF.

The chain couples TRBV6-2 or TRBV6-3 to TRBJ2-1; D is perhaps TRBD1 (6 bases). The CDR3 loop spans 20 amino acids. V was cut by 3 bases and J by 4 bases, with 28 bases left in between. CDR1 and CDR2 (germline): MNHEY, SVGEGT. CDR3 coding DNA: TGTGCCAGCAGTTATAATTACCAACACGCCGGGACAACCCGATACAATGAGCAGTTCTTC. Translating it yields CASSYNYQHAGTTRYNEQFF.

Only a few counts were recorded for this clone. The rearrangement uses TRBV27 and TRBJ2-7; 9 bases agree with TRBD1. The trim removed 11 bases at V and 6 bases at J, leaving 8 bases unmatched. The CDR3 has 12 amino acids. CDR1 and CDR2 from the germline V gene are MNHEY and SMNVEV (reference sequence). The CDR3 reads CAPRDRDAEQYF. The CDR3 DNA reads as TGTGCCCCCCGGGACAGGGACGCCGAGCAGTACTTC.

This sequence joins TRBV9 and TRBJ2-5; 11 positions match TRBD2. This CDR3 comprises 16 residues. V trimming: 2 bases; J trimming: 9 bases; junction bases outside the gene matches: 12. Germline loops: CDR1 SGDLS, CDR2 YYNGEE. The chain's CDR3 is CASSVTGASGGWAQYF. As DNA, the CDR3 is TGTGCCAGCAGCGTCACCGGGGCTAGCGGGGGGTGGGCCCAGTACTTC.

V is TRBV12-3 or TRBV12-4 and J is TRBJ1-1; D is perhaps TRBD1 (5 bases). Trimming pared 6 bases from V and 1 base from J, leaving 9 bases between. The length of the CDR3 is 13 residues. The DNA for the CDR3 is TGTGCCAGCAGGACAGCTCAGAACACTGAAGCTTTCTTT. It encodes CASRTAQNTEAFF.

The chain is built from TRBV10-3 and TRBJ1-3; TRBD1 is a possible D gene (5 bases). This CDR3 is 13 amino acids long. V was cut by 4 bases and J by 4 bases, with 8 bases left in between. From germline, CDR1 is ENHRY and CDR2 SYGVKD. CDR3 region: CAISGQGGNTIYF. CDR3 in DNA: TGTGCCATCAGTGGGCAGGGCGGAAACACCATATATTTT.

The V and J genes are TRBV11-2 and TRBJ1-1; tentatively, D is TRBD1 (5 bases). Germline-derived CDR1 and CDR2 are SGHAT and FQNNGV. The CDR3 is 15 amino acids. V lost 1 base and J 1 base, leaving 10 bases between the germline ends. CDR3 bases: TGTGCCAGCAGCTTAGGCGGGGCAAAGAACACTGAAGCTTTCTTT. Translation: CASSLGGAKNTEAFF.

This chain's CDR3 is CASSPGPAPEAFF. The CDR3 nucleotides read TGTGCCAGCAGCCCCGGGCCGGCACCTGAAGCTTTCTTT. The chain carries TRBV9 and TRBJ1-1; no reliable D call. Germline CDR1 and CDR2: SGDLS and YYNGEE. The CDR3 loop spans 13 amino acids. Trimming pared 4 bases from V and 6 bases from J, leaving 13 bases between.